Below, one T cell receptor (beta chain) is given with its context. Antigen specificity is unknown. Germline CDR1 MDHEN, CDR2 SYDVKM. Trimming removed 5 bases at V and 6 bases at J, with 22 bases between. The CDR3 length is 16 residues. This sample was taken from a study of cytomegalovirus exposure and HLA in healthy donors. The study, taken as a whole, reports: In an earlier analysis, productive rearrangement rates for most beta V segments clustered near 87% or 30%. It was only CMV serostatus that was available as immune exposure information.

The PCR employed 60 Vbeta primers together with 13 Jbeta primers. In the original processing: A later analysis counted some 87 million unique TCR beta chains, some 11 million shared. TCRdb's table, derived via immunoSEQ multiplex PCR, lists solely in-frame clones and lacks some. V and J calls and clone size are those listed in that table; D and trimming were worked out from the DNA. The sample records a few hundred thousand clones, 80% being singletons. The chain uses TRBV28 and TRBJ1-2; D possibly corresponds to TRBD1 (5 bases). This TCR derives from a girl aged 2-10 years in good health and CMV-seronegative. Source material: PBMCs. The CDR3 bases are TGTGCCAGCAGTCCCGGGGGGGGGTTGGGAAAAAATGGCTACACCTTC. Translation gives CASSPGGGLGKNGYTF.